These 30 T cell receptor beta chains were sequenced from one sample in a study of blood T cell repertoires in COVID-19. Sequencing used immunoSEQ multiplex PCR; TCRdb keeps in-frame clones, though not all of them. The profile shows roughly 330,000 clones, around 87% of them singletons. Sequenced material: PBMCs or T cells enriched from blood (not recorded which). These TCRs come from a woman aged 25 to 45 who had recovered from COVID-19.

The chain joins TRBV18 to TRBJ1-2; maybe TRBD1 (5 bases). The CDR3 is 17 residues long. The germline CDR1 and CDR2 sequences are KGHSH and LQKENI. Trimming left V 3 bases short and J 2 bases short, with 19 bases between. CDR3 sequence: CASSPLPSGGANYGYTF. Written as DNA, the CDR3 is TGTGCCAGCTCACCGCTTCCTTCGGGAGGGGCGAACTATGGCTACACCTTC.

The chain has TRBV4-3 and TRBJ1-1; D is uncertain. Trimming shortened V by 1 base and J by 3 bases, and 9 bases separated the two germline ends. This CDR3 comprises 14 residues. Germline V gene data show CDR1 as LGHNA and CDR2 as YSLEER. The CDR3 region is CASSQGRGDTEAFF. For the CDR3, the DNA is TGCGCCAGCAGCCAAGGTCGCGGGGACACTGAAGCTTTCTTT.

The chain has TRBV18 and TRBJ2-7, with 7 bases lining up with TRBD1. The junction had 15 bases not matched to a gene; V was cut back by 3 bases and J by 1 base. The CDR3 has 18 amino acids. The V gene's germline CDR1 is KGHSH and CDR2 LQKENI. The CDR3 region is CASSPTGTVEPASYEQYF. CDR3 DNA: TGTGCCAGCTCACCGACCGGGACAGTAGAGCCAGCTTCCTACGAGCAGTACTTC.

This clone was seen a few times. The chain employs TRBV11-2 and TRBJ1-4; no definite D call. V dropped 1 base and J dropped 0 bases, with 15 bases sitting between them. In germline, CDR1 is SGHAT, CDR2 FQNNGV. The CDR3 has 18 residues. The CDR3 DNA follows: TGTGCCAGCAGCTTAGGATGGGGAGGTGGGGCAACTAATGAAAAACTGTTTTTT. It codes for CASSLGWGGGATNEKLFF.

This chain uses TRBV11-2 with TRBJ2-1, with 9 bases matching TRBD2. V was pared by 5 bases and J by 5 bases, with 10 bases of the junction left unmatched. The CDR3 has 16 amino acids. Germline lookup yields CDR1 SGHAT and CDR2 FQNNGV. CDR3: CASSHGGLAENNEQFF. CDR3 nucleotide sequence: TGTGCCAGCAGCCACGGGGGACTAGCCGAAAACAATGAGCAGTTCTTC.

In this sample, this clone turned up once. V gene TRBV28 combines with J gene TRBJ1-1, with 8 nucleotides matching TRBD1. With 5 bases clipped from V and 3 bases from J, the junction kept 8 bases outside the gene matches. This CDR3 has 15 amino acids. CDR1 and CDR2 (germline): MDHEN, SYDVKM. CDR3 in DNA: TGTGCCAGCAGTGTGCAGGGGGCGGTAGACACTGAAGCTTTCTTT. It translates to CASSVQGAVDTEAFF.

This chain links TRBV6-1 with TRBJ1-5; D unclear. The V gene's germline CDR1 is MNHNS and CDR2 SASEGT. This CDR3 is built from 16 residues. Trimming pared 3 bases from V and 1 base from J, leaving 13 bases between. CDR3 in DNA: TGTGCCAGCAGTGACAGACCGGGAGGGAGCAATCAGCCCCAGCATTTT. This translates into CASSDRPGGSNQPQHF.

This sequence joins TRBV4-3 and TRBJ1-3; D remains unclear. The CDR3 contains 16 residues. Germline V gene lookup returns CDR1 LGHNA and CDR2 YSLEER. With 1 base removed from V and 0 bases from J, the gap between germline ends came to 10 bases. Written as DNA, the CDR3 is TGCGCCAGCAGCCAAGTGGGTGGGAGCTCTGGAAACACCATATATTTT. It is translated as CASSQVGGSSGNTIYF.

This chain connects TRBV6-2 or TRBV6-3 to TRBJ1-1; D not certain. Trimming stripped 0 bases from V and 5 bases from J, with 19 bases between. Germline V lookup: CDR1 MNHEY, CDR2 SVGEGT. The CDR3 has 17 amino acids. CDR3 nucleotide sequence: TGTGCCAGCAGTTACTCGAGTAGTCTTCAAAGGAGGACTGAAGCTTTCTTT. This codes for CASSYSSSLQRRTEAFF.

Note on this clone: The same CDR3 can be traced to other DNA sequences in this sample. The rearrangement links TRBV25-1 to TRBJ1-2; no clear D. The CDR3 is 15 residues long. The germline V gene has CDR1 MGHDK and CDR2 SYGVNS. The V gene lost 5 bases and the J gene lost 1 base, with 14 bases spanning the gap. CDR3 nucleotides: TGTGCCAGCAGTCACGGATATGCGGATAACTATGGCTACACCTTC. Residues: CASSHGYADNYGYTF.

V usage is TRBV5-4 and J usage is TRBJ2-7, with 7 bases fitting TRBD1. Germline CDR1 reads SGHNT; CDR2 reads YYREEE (reference sequence). This CDR3 spans 12 amino acids. V shed 8 bases and J 5 bases; nucleotides not matched to a gene: 7. CDR3 protein: CASTGEEDEQYF. The CDR3 bases are TGTGCCAGTACAGGGGAAGAGGACGAGCAGTACTTC.

This rearrangement joins TRBV4-2 to TRBJ1-2; D is unclear. V dropped 0 bases and J dropped 6 bases, with 5 bases sitting between them. Germline lookup yields CDR1 LGHNA and CDR2 YNFKEQ. The length of the CDR3 is 12 residues. CDR3 region: CASSQEANGYTF. CDR3 nucleotides: TGTGCCAGCAGCCAAGAGGCAAATGGCTACACCTTC.

This sequence joins TRBV19 and TRBJ2-1; a weak D match, TRBD2 (5 bases). Germline CDR1 and CDR2: LNHDA and SQIVND (reference sequence). The V gene lost 2 bases and the J gene lost 6 bases, with 8 bases spanning the gap. This CDR3 spans 13 amino acids. The CDR3 sequence is CASSISGFNEQFF. CDR3 nucleotides: TGTGCCAGTAGTATATCGGGGTTCAATGAGCAGTTCTTC.

The chain recombines TRBV7-9 with TRBJ1-2, with a weak D call TRBD1 (5 bases). This CDR3 contains 13 residues. Germline V CDR1 and CDR2: SEHNR, FQNEAQ (reference sequence). Trimming pared 4 bases from V and 5 bases from J, leaving 11 bases between. In nucleotides, the CDR3 is TGTGCCAGCAGCTCAGGGAACTTGTATGGCTACACCTTC. It yields the protein CASSSGNLYGYTF.

The chain joins TRBV28 to TRBJ2-5, with 9 positions matching TRBD2. Germline V gene lookup returns CDR1 MDHEN and CDR2 SYDVKM. V shed 7 bases and J 5 bases; nucleotides not matched to a gene: 11. The CDR3 is 15 amino acids. The CDR3 DNA reads TGTGCCAGCACACCCGGCGGGGGGGGCACCGAGACCCAGTACTTC. It translates to CASTPGGGGTETQYF.

This chain connects TRBV30 to TRBJ1-2, with D hard to call. The V and J ends lost 3 bases and 2 bases respectively, with 7 bases between them. Germline V CDR1 and CDR2: GTSNPN, SVGIG (reference sequence). The CDR3 runs to 12 residues. In DNA form, the CDR3 reads TGTGCCTGGAGCTCGGGAAACTATGGCTACACCTTC. The encoded protein is CAWSSGNYGYTF.

This chain links TRBV6-6 with TRBJ2-7; D is undetermined. CDR1 MNHNY and CDR2 SVGAGI come from the germline V gene (reference sequence). Trimming removed 2 bases from V and 1 base from J, with 6 bases in between. The CDR3 is 13 amino acids. The CDR3 protein is CASSYRGSYEQYF. In DNA, the CDR3 is TGTGCCAGCAGTTACCGCGGATCCTACGAGCAGTACTTC.

The chain uses TRBV19 and TRBJ1-1; TRBD1 matches 7 bases. Germline CDR1 is LNHDA and CDR2 is SQIVND (reference sequence). The CDR3 consists of 14 residues. The junction had 13 bases not matched to a gene; V was cut back by 6 bases and J by 9 bases. The CDR3 protein is CASSLRPTGRKAFF. DNA for the CDR3: TGTGCCAGTAGCCTCCGCCCGACAGGGAGGAAAGCTTTCTTT.

This clone was picked up one time. This chain connects TRBV10-1 to TRBJ2-1; 13 bases match TRBD2. J was trimmed by 6 bases and V by 5 bases; bases with no gene match: 10. This CDR3 is built from 17 residues. Germline values: CDR1 WNHNN, CDR2 SYGVQD (reference sequence). The CDR3 bases are TGCGCCAGCAGTCCACTAGCGGGGGGGCCAACCGTCAATGAGCAGTTCTTC. It specifies CASSPLAGGPTVNEQFF.

The chain uses TRBV5-6 and TRBJ1-4; 10 positions agree with TRBD1. V lost 4 bases and J lost 2; bases outside the gene matches: 5. The CDR3 is 16 residues long. CDR1 is SGHDT and CDR2 is YYEEEE in the germline V gene. The CDR3 DNA reads as TGTGCCAGCAGCACCGGGACAGGGGTTACTAATGAAAAACTGTTTTTT. Protein product: CASSTGTGVTNEKLFF.

The rearrangement uses TRBV19 and TRBJ1-1; TRBD1 aligns across 8 bases. Germline V lookup: CDR1 LNHDA, CDR2 SQIVND (reference sequence). V gave up 4 bases and J gave up 0 bases; unmatched junction bases: 4. The length of the CDR3 is 15 residues. CDR3 sequence: CASSKTGALNTEAFF. The CDR3 nucleotides are TGTGCCAGTAGTAAGACAGGGGCCTTGAACACTGAAGCTTTCTTT. Supplemented by reference TRBV19 and TRBJ1-1, the full variable domain reads DGGITQSPKYLFRKEGQNVTLSCEQNLNHDAMYWYRQDPGQGLRLIYYSQIVNDFQKGDIAEGYSVSREKKESFPLTVTSAQKNPTAFYLCASSKTGALNTEAFFGQGTRLTVV.

The chain combines TRBV5-6 with TRBJ1-5, with D unresolved. The CDR3 is made up of 12 amino acids. Germline CDR1 is SGHDT and CDR2 is YYEEEE. With 4 bases removed from V and 5 bases from J, the gap between germline ends came to 7 bases. The CDR3 sequence is CASSTSHQPQHF. CDR3 coding DNA: TGTGCCAGCAGCACGAGTCATCAGCCCCAGCATTTT.

The chain has TRBV5-4 and TRBJ1-4; D uncertain. Trimming removed 1 base from V and 6 bases from J, with 10 bases in between. The length of the CDR3 is 14 residues. Germline CDR1 is SGHNT and CDR2 is YYREEE (reference sequence). CDR3 coding DNA: TGTGCCAGCAGCTTGCCGGAGAGGGATGAAAAACTGTTTTTT. Amino acids: CASSLPERDEKLFF.

The J gene is TRBJ1-4, the V gene TRBV19, with D maybe TRBD1 (5 bases). CDR1 and CDR2 from the germline V gene are LNHDA and SQIVND (reference sequence). The CDR3 has 12 amino acids. Trimming left V 8 bases short and J 7 bases short, with 11 bases between. The CDR3 here is CASGHAVEKLFF. In DNA form, the CDR3 reads TGTGCCAGTGGACATGCGGTTGAAAAACTGTTTTTT.

This clone was observed a few times. The chain couples TRBV5-1 to TRBJ1-4; no definite D call. This CDR3 comprises 17 residues. The germline V and J ends were trimmed by 0 bases and 5 bases, with 17 bases remaining between them. Germline assignment: CDR1 SGHRS and CDR2 YFSETQ. The CDR3: CASSLGLLPSRNEKLFF. For the CDR3, the DNA is TGCGCCAGCAGCTTGGGACTCCTCCCATCACGGAATGAAAAACTGTTTTTT.

The chain uses TRBV28 and TRBJ1-6; a weak D match, TRBD1 (5 bases). This CDR3 has 11 amino acids. The V and J ends lost 10 bases and 9 bases respectively, with 10 bases between them. The germline V gene has CDR1 MDHEN and CDR2 SYDVKM. This chain's CDR3 is CATSQVSPLHF. The DNA for the CDR3 is TGTGCCACCTCACAGGTTTCACCCCTCCACTTT.

This clone was counted only a few times. The chain uses TRBV15 and TRBJ2-3; D remains unclear. Trimming shortened V by 0 bases and J by 4 bases, and 5 bases separated the two germline ends. CDR1 is LNHNV, CDR2 YYDKDF, per germline (reference sequence). The CDR3 length is 13 residues. CDR3: CATSRDIPDTQYF. The CDR3 DNA is TGTGCCACCAGCAGAGATATCCCAGATACGCAGTATTTT.

The chain joins TRBV11-1 to TRBJ2-2, with D perhaps matching TRBD1 (6 bases). Germline V gene data show CDR1 as SGHAT and CDR2 as FQDESV (reference sequence). V was cut by 1 base and J by 4 bases, with 7 bases left in between. The CDR3 covers 14 residues. CDR3 nucleotide sequence: TGTGCCAGCAGCTTAGAAGGGGGCACCGGGGAGCTGTTTTTT. This translates into CASSLEGGTGELFF.

The rearrangement links TRBV30 to TRBJ2-7; D is unresolved. The ends were cut back, 2 bases at V and 6 bases at J, with 14 bases in the middle. This CDR3 has 13 residues. Germline V gene data show CDR1 as GTSNPN and CDR2 as SVGIG (reference sequence). This CDR3 reads CAWSSPSPGEQYF. The CDR3, as DNA: TGTGCCTGGAGTAGCCCGTCCCCAGGCGAGCAGTACTTC.

CDR3 sequence (DNA): TGTGCCAGTAGTATCAGGGCTAGCTACACCTTC. Translated, it gives CASSIRASYTF. This chain connects TRBV19 to TRBJ1-2, with a weak D call TRBD1 (5 bases). Trimming stripped 3 bases from V and 9 bases from J, with 8 bases between. This CDR3 has 11 amino acids. CDR1 is LNHDA, CDR2 SQIVND, per germline (reference sequence).